This is a list of T cell receptor beta chains from one sample in a study of post-analysis software for immune sequencing data. TCRdb reprocessed the PCR reads with MiXCR, giving one entry per CDR3 protein. This table has about 500,000 distinct CDR3 sequences, 40% to 55% appearing once. The sequencing sample was made of blood. The receptors derive from a girl between 10 and 17 years old with multiple sclerosis. The CDR3 runs from the conserved cysteine through the conserved F or W. A D gene is named only where the DNA matches it firmly. The size entry is marked missing in some rows and otherwise reads once, few, many or a size class.

j_gene: TRBJ2-7
d_gene: TRBD2
abundance: once
v_gene: TRBV14
CDR3aa: CASSQVPTSGSGEQYF
CDR3nt: TGTGCCAGCAGCCAAGTCCCGACTAGCGGGAGCGGCGAGCAGTACTTC

j_gene: TRBJ2-7
d_gene: TRBD2
abundance: few
v_gene: TRBV20-1
CDR3aa: CSARDPAGGSYEQYF
CDR3nt: TGCAGTGCTAGAGATCCCGCGGGAGGAAGCTACGAGCAGTACTTC

j_gene: TRBJ2-7
d_gene: -
abundance: -
v_gene: TRBV5-5
CDR3aa: CASTLEVRSSYEQYF
CDR3nt: TGTGCCAGCACCCTAGAAGTTCGAAGCTCCTACGAGCAGTACTTC

j_gene: TRBJ2-7
d_gene: -
abundance: -
v_gene: TRBV29-1
CDR3aa: CSVGPEGEQYF
CDR3nt: TGCAGCGTCGGTCCCGAGGGCGAGCAGTACTTC

j_gene: TRBJ1-2
d_gene: -
abundance: -
v_gene: TRBV25-1
CDR3aa: CAGSDPNWGYTF
CDR3nt: TGTGCCGGCAGTGATCCAAATTGGGGCTACACCTTC

j_gene: TRBJ1-1
d_gene: -
abundance: few
v_gene: TRBV25-1
CDR3aa: CASHQGVNTEAFF
CDR3nt: TGTGCCAGCCACCAGGGTGTGAACACTGAAGCTTTCTTT

j_gene: TRBJ2-3
d_gene: -
abundance: few
v_gene: TRBV9
CDR3aa: CASSVLGHNPTDTQYF
CDR3nt: TGTGCCAGCAGCGTACTGGGACACAACCCCACAGATACGCAGTATTTT

j_gene: TRBJ1-5
d_gene: -
abundance: -
v_gene: TRBV7-2
CDR3aa: CASGERTGQPQHF
CDR3nt: TGTGCCAGCGGTGAGCGTACGGGTCAGCCCCAGCATTTT

j_gene: TRBJ2-1
d_gene: -
abundance: -
v_gene: TRBV10-3
CDR3aa: CAISGSLEGSSYNEQFF
CDR3nt: TGTGCCATCAGTGGCTCCCTGGAGGGCAGCTCCTACAATGAGCAGTTCTTC

j_gene: TRBJ2-1
d_gene: -
abundance: once
v_gene: TRBV5-1
CDR3aa: CASSSGLGGHEQFF
CDR3nt: TGCGCCAGCAGCTCGGGACTAGGGGGCCATGAGCAGTTCTTC

j_gene: TRBJ2-5
d_gene: -
abundance: few
v_gene: TRBV5-1
CDR3aa: CASSLSRQWTQYF
CDR3nt: TGCGCCAGCAGCTTGTCCAGGCAGTGGACCCAGTACTTC

j_gene: TRBJ2-1
d_gene: TRBD2
abundance: -
v_gene: TRBV7-3
CDR3aa: CASSLRAPRGDNEQFF
CDR3nt: TGTGCCAGCAGCTTAAGGGCCCCTCGGGGGGACAATGAGCAGTTCTTC

j_gene: TRBJ2-2
d_gene: -
abundance: -
v_gene: TRBV12-3/TRBV12-4
CDR3aa: CASSFRWTGELFF
CDR3nt: TGTGCCAGCAGTTTTAGGTGGACCGGGGAGCTGTTTTTT

j_gene: TRBJ2-4
d_gene: -
abundance: -
v_gene: TRBV6-1
CDR3aa: CASSESAVTTENIQYF
CDR3nt: TGTGCCAGCAGTGAATCGGCAGTTACTACGGAAAACATTCAGTACTTC

j_gene: TRBJ2-1
d_gene: TRBD2
abundance: -
v_gene: TRBV12-3/TRBV12-4
CDR3aa: CASSWIAGLYNEQFF
CDR3nt: TGTGCCAGCAGTTGGATAGCGGGGTTGTACAATGAGCAGTTCTTC

j_gene: TRBJ2-5
d_gene: -
abundance: few
v_gene: TRBV29-1
CDR3aa: CSVGGFNTVVKYF
CDR3nt: TGCAGCGTTGGGGGTTTTAACACAGTTGTCAAGTACTTC

j_gene: TRBJ1-2
d_gene: -
abundance: -
v_gene: TRBV6-6
CDR3aa: CASTLGGIYGYTF
CDR3nt: TGTGCCAGCACCCTGGGGGGGATCTATGGCTACACCTTC

j_gene: TRBJ2-5
d_gene: -
abundance: -
v_gene: TRBV3-1
CDR3aa: CASSRTNRAETQYF
CDR3nt: TGTGCCAGCAGCCGAACCAACAGGGCTGAGACCCAGTACTTC

j_gene: TRBJ2-1
d_gene: TRBD2
abundance: many
v_gene: TRBV7-3
CDR3aa: CASSPGTSFNEQFF
CDR3nt: TGTGCCAGCAGCCCCGGGACTAGCTTCAATGAGCAGTTCTTC

j_gene: TRBJ2-7
d_gene: -
abundance: -
v_gene: TRBV28
CDR3aa: CASRRTTGNEQYF
CDR3nt: TGTGCCAGCAGGCGAACCACAGGGAACGAGCAGTACTTC

j_gene: TRBJ2-7
d_gene: TRBD2
abundance: -
v_gene: TRBV28
CDR3aa: CASTSGREYEQYF
CDR3nt: TGTGCCTCGACTAGCGGGAGGGAGTACGAGCAGTACTTC

j_gene: TRBJ1-2
d_gene: TRBD1
abundance: -
v_gene: TRBV7-9
CDR3aa: CASSLTLDRGYGYTF
CDR3nt: TGTGCCAGCAGCTTAACTCTTGACAGGGGCTATGGCTACACCTTC

j_gene: TRBJ1-5
d_gene: -
abundance: few
v_gene: TRBV7-2
CDR3aa: CASAPDGILNQPQHF
CDR3nt: TGTGCCAGCGCACCGGACGGTATCTTAAATCAGCCCCAGCATTTT

j_gene: TRBJ2-5
d_gene: -
abundance: few
v_gene: TRBV12-3/TRBV12-4
CDR3aa: CASSPGPGLPQYF
CDR3nt: TGTGCCAGCAGTCCCGGGCCAGGCCTCCCCCAGTACTTC

j_gene: TRBJ2-2
d_gene: -
abundance: -
v_gene: TRBV29-1
CDR3aa: CSVWGYTGELFF
CDR3nt: TGCAGCGTTTGGGGATACACCGGGGAGCTGTTTTTT

j_gene: TRBJ2-3
d_gene: TRBD2
abundance: few
v_gene: TRBV6-5
CDR3aa: CASTQAGASTDTQYF
CDR3nt: TGTGCCAGCACCCAAGCGGGAGCCAGCACAGATACGCAGTATTTT

j_gene: TRBJ2-7
d_gene: TRBD2
abundance: few
v_gene: TRBV20-1
CDR3aa: CSAREPGLVNEQYF
CDR3nt: TGCAGTGCTAGAGAACCGGGACTAGTAAACGAGCAGTACTTC

j_gene: TRBJ2-3
d_gene: -
abundance: -
v_gene: TRBV20-1
CDR3aa: CSARDWSGESPTDTQYF
CDR3nt: TGCAGTGCTAGAGATTGGAGCGGCGAATCCCCCACAGATACGCAGTATTTT

j_gene: TRBJ2-1
d_gene: TRBD1
abundance: -
v_gene: TRBV20-1
CDR3aa: CSASEGTEGYNEQFF
CDR3nt: TGCAGTGCTAGTGAAGGGACAGAAGGCTACAATGAGCAGTTCTTC

j_gene: TRBJ2-1
d_gene: TRBD2
abundance: few
v_gene: TRBV7-6
CDR3aa: CASSFLAESYNEQFF
CDR3nt: TGTGCCAGCAGCTTCCTAGCGGAGTCCTACAATGAGCAGTTCTTC

j_gene: TRBJ2-1
d_gene: TRBD2
abundance: -
v_gene: TRBV5-1
CDR3aa: CASSLALASGRYTNEQFF
CDR3nt: TGCGCCAGCAGCTTGGCCTTGGCTAGCGGGAGGTACACTAATGAGCAGTTCTTC

j_gene: TRBJ2-3
d_gene: -
abundance: -
v_gene: TRBV28
CDR3aa: CASSLTWTVTDTQYF
CDR3nt: TGTGCCAGCAGTCTTACATGGACAGTCACAGATACGCAGTATTTT

j_gene: TRBJ1-2
d_gene: -
abundance: -
v_gene: TRBV20-1
CDR3aa: CSAREVRGSYGYTF
CDR3nt: TGCAGTGCTAGAGAGGTCAGGGGCAGCTATGGCTACACCTTC

j_gene: TRBJ2-1
d_gene: TRBD2
abundance: -
v_gene: TRBV20-1
CDR3aa: CSARDFGREDNEQFF
CDR3nt: TGCAGTGCTAGAGATTTCGGGAGGGAAGACAATGAGCAGTTCTTC

j_gene: TRBJ2-6
d_gene: TRBD1
abundance: -
v_gene: TRBV12-3/TRBV12-4
CDR3aa: CASSLTGQGASGANVLTF
CDR3nt: TGTGCCAGCAGTTTAACTGGGCAGGGGGCGTCGGGGGCCAACGTCCTGACTTTC

j_gene: TRBJ1-1
d_gene: -
abundance: -
v_gene: TRBV6-4
CDR3aa: CASSPKLNTEAFF
CDR3nt: TGTGCCAGCAGCCCCAAGCTGAACACTGAAGCTTTCTTT

j_gene: TRBJ2-1
d_gene: -
abundance: -
v_gene: TRBV20-1
CDR3aa: CSVLGVVGNEQFF
CDR3nt: TGCAGTGTCCTGGGAGTTGTAGGGAATGAGCAGTTCTTC

j_gene: TRBJ2-1
d_gene: TRBD2
abundance: few
v_gene: TRBV5-1
CDR3aa: CASSSPPGLALSSYNEQFF
CDR3nt: TGCGCCAGCAGCTCTCCTCCGGGACTAGCGCTTAGCTCCTACAATGAGCAGTTCTTC

j_gene: TRBJ2-1
d_gene: -
abundance: few
v_gene: TRBV5-1
CDR3aa: CASSLVPGEASYNEQFF
CDR3nt: TGCGCCAGCAGCTTGGTTCCAGGGGAGGCCTCCTACAATGAGCAGTTCTTC